The 19 T cell receptor beta chains below come from one sample, sequenced in a study of molecular identifiers for immune sequencing clone quantification. Each CDR3 protein is one row after TCRdb ran MiXCR on the PCR reads. The table lists under 650,000 distinct CDR3 sequences, roughly 21% of them singletons, with 0.75% to 0.95% in the top ten. Sequences were obtained from naive CD8+ T cells from blood, with Jurkat cell RNA spiked in. Subset defined: FACS-sorted CD8+CD4-CCR7+CD45RA+ naive T cells. The receptors originated from a human donor in good health. Some libraries in this study had Jurkat cell RNA spiked in.

A note on this clonotype: Being one base from a much bigger clone, this may be a read error. V and J are TRBV19 and TRBJ2-7; D gene unclear. Deletions cut 5 bases from V and 7 bases from J, with 15 bases between. The CDR3 runs 13 residues. Germline CDR1 LNHDA, CDR2 SQIVND (reference sequence). Here the CDR3 reads CASSGASPVEQYF. CDR3 nucleotides: TGTGCCAGTAGTGGAGCTAGTCCGGTTGAGCAGTACTTC.

The chain joins TRBV15 to TRBJ2-7; 7 nucleotides match TRBD1. Trimming removed 8 bases from V and 2 bases from J; junction bases left unmatched: 9. This CDR3 region has 14 residues. Germline V gene sequence: CDR1 LNHNV, CDR2 YYDKDF (reference sequence). In nucleotides, the CDR3 is TGTGCCACCGGACGGGACAGTTCAGCCTACGAGCAGTACTTC. This encodes CATGRDSSAYEQYF.

This clonotype was counted at least ten times. This chain joins TRBV5-1 and TRBJ1-1; D uncertain. Germline lookup yields CDR1 SGHRS and CDR2 YFSETQ. The ends were cut back, 0 bases at V and 5 bases at J, with 11 bases in the middle. The CDR3 consists of 14 residues. As DNA, the CDR3 is TGCGCCAGCAGCTTGGAAGGGATCGAGACTGAAGCTTTCTTT. Encoded protein: CASSLEGIETEAFF.

Points on this clonotype: A much larger clone sits a single nucleotide away, making a read error possible. V and J are TRBV5-6 and TRBJ2-3, with unresolved D. Germline V CDR1 and CDR2: SGHDT, YYEEEE. The CDR3 is made up of 12 amino acids. The CDR3 protein is CASGFGPDTQYF. The CDR3 nucleotides are TGTGCCAGCGGCTTCGGGCCAGATACGCAGTATTTT.

On this clonotype itself: A much larger clonotype is one base distant, so this may be a read error. The V call is TRBV9, the J call TRBJ2-3; tentative D call: TRBD2 (6 bases). The germline V and J ends were trimmed by 3 bases and 0 bases, with 14 bases remaining between them. Germline values: CDR1 SGDLS, CDR2 YYNGEE. The CDR3 totals 16 residues. The CDR3 sequence is CASSAGTGGSTDTQYF. The CDR3 DNA reads TGTGCCAGCAGCGCTGGGACTGGCGGTAGCACAGATACGCAGTATTTT.

This clonotype was detected many times. The rearrangement joins TRBV12-3 or TRBV12-4 to TRBJ1-5; D unclear. Trimming took 5 bases from V and 3 from J, leaving 14 bases between them. The CDR3 loop spans 15 amino acids. DNA for the CDR3: TGTGCCAGCAGTAGTTTAGGCGTAAACAATCAGCCCCAGCATTTT. Its protein is CASSSLGVNNQPQHF.

This clonotype was counted ten times or more. The genes are TRBV11-2 and TRBJ2-2, with a weak D call TRBD1 (8 bases). Between the trimmed V and J ends, which lost 2 bases and 6 bases, there was a span of 19 bases. Germline CDR1 is SGHAT and CDR2 is FQNNGV. The CDR3 has 17 residues. CDR3 in DNA: TGTGCCAGCAGCTTATTGGTCCGAACAGGGGGGGCCGGGGAGCTGTTTTTT. Encoded protein: CASSLLVRTGGAGELFF.

The chain recombines TRBV3-1 with TRBJ1-2; 8 bases agree with TRBD1. With V trimmed by 5 bases and J by 4 bases, 12 bases remained unmatched. The germline V gene has CDR1 LGHDT and CDR2 YNNKEL (reference sequence). The CDR3 is 16 amino acids. The CDR3, as DNA: TGTGCCAGCAGCGCACCGGGACAGGACGTACTCTATGGCTACACCTTC. Translating gives CASSAPGQDVLYGYTF.

This clonotype occurred a few times. The rearrangement links TRBV11-3 to TRBJ2-7; D possibly corresponds to TRBD1 (6 bases). Trimming removed 5 bases from V and 2 bases from J, with 13 bases in between. The CDR3 totals 14 residues. Germline CDR1 SGHNT, CDR2 YENEEA. The DNA of the CDR3 is TGTGCCAGCAGCCACAGGGACACCGCCTACGAGCAGTACTTC. Encoded protein: CASSHRDTAYEQYF.

Details on this clonotype: A much larger clone differs from this one at a single base, so this may be a read error. Written as DNA, the CDR3 is TGTGCCAGCAGCCCGACTAGCGGGGGACCTTACAATGAGCGGTTCTTC. Protein product: CASSPTSGGPYNERFF. The chain couples TRBV7-2 to TRBJ2-1, with 12 bases that match TRBD2. The germline CDR1 and CDR2 sequences are SGHTA and FQGNSA. CDR3 length: 16 amino acids.

This clonotype was seen ten or more times. J is TRBJ1-1 and V is TRBV7-2; D is ambiguous. Trimming pared 10 bases from V and 1 base from J, leaving 10 bases between. The CDR3 is made up of 12 amino acids. The germline CDR1 and CDR2 sequences are SGHTA and FQGNSA. The CDR3 DNA follows: TGTGCCACCCAATTCGGGAACACTGAAGCTTTCTTT. Amino acids: CATQFGNTEAFF.

The V and J genes are TRBV28 and TRBJ2-1; 10 positions agree with TRBD2. There are 15 residues in the CDR3. From germline, CDR1 is MDHEN and CDR2 SYDVKM. With 2 bases clipped from V and 9 bases from J, the junction kept 7 bases outside the gene matches. This chain's CDR3 is CASSLQLAGTGEQFF. The CDR3 region has the DNA TGTGCCAGCAGTTTACAACTAGCGGGGACGGGTGAGCAGTTCTTC.

This clonotype was counted at least ten times. This chain uses TRBV11-3 with TRBJ2-2; D is ambiguous. V was pared by 0 bases and J by 5 bases, with 4 bases between. Germline V gene lookup returns CDR1 SGHNT and CDR2 YENEEA. This CDR3 contains 13 residues. CDR3 in DNA: TGTGCCAGCAGCTTAGACGAGACCGGGGAGCTGTTTTTT. This translates into CASSLDETGELFF. Together with reference TRBV11-3 and TRBJ2-2, the CDR3 gives the full variable domain: EAGVVQSPRYKIIEKKQPVAFWCNPISGHNTLYWYLQNLGQGPELLIRYENEEAVDDSQLPKDRFSAERLKGVDSTLKIQPAELGDSAVYLCASSLDETGELFFGEGSRLTVL.

This clonotype was seen ten or more times. The V gene is TRBV4-3, the J gene TRBJ2-6; D is ambiguous. Trimming removed 0 bases from V and 0 bases from J, with 9 bases in between. CDR3 length equals 17 residues. Germline V gives CDR1 LGHNA, CDR2 YSLEER. The CDR3 protein is CASSQDRINSGANVLTF. The CDR3 DNA sequence: TGCGCCAGCAGCCAAGATCGAATCAACTCTGGGGCCAACGTCCTGACTTTC.

The chain combines TRBV11-3 with TRBJ2-1; 8 positions agree with TRBD1. The ends lost 4 bases at V and 7 bases at J; junction bases unmatched: 9. Germline assignment: CDR1 SGHNT and CDR2 YENEEA. This CDR3 comprises 15 residues. The CDR3 spells CASSSSDRGNNEQFF. DNA for the CDR3: TGTGCCAGCAGCTCCTCAGACAGGGGAAATAATGAGCAGTTCTTC.

This clonotype was seen a few times. This chain links TRBV4-1 with TRBJ2-2; D remains ambiguous. The CDR3 loop spans 16 amino acids. Trimming removed 0 bases at V and 0 bases at J, with 8 bases between. Per the germline V gene, CDR1 is MGHRA and CDR2 is YSYEKL. Here the CDR3 reads CASSQEGWPNTGELFF. The DNA of the CDR3 is TGCGCCAGCAGCCAAGAAGGTTGGCCGAACACCGGGGAGCTGTTTTTT.

This clonotype was seen repeatedly, ten times or more. The V and J genes are TRBV9 and TRBJ2-5; possibly TRBD2 for D (6 bases). Germline V CDR1 and CDR2: SGDLS, YYNGEE. The CDR3 loop spans 15 amino acids. The V end lost 3 bases, the J end lost 5 bases, and 17 bases lay between the germline ends. The CDR3 DNA is TGTGCCAGCAGCGCGTATGGGGGGTATGGGGAGACCCAGTACTTC. Translation gives CASSAYGGYGETQYF.

About this clonotype: A read error is possible here, since a much larger clone lies one base away. Here the CDR3 omits its conserved ending phenylalanine or tryptophan, so a read error is the likely source. The V call is TRBV4-3, the J call TRBJ2-2; TRBD1 agrees at 11 bases. V trimming: 3 bases; J trimming: 7 bases; junction bases outside the gene matches: 13. Germline CDR1 is LGHNA and CDR2 is YSLEER. This CDR3 region has 18 residues. CDR3 in amino acids: CASSHSPGGTGGVGELFS. CDR3 DNA: TGCGCCAGCAGCCACAGTCCAGGAGGGACAGGGGGAGTCGGGGAGCTGTTTTCT.

This clonotype has just a few counts. V usage is TRBV19 and J usage is TRBJ2-3; D may correspond to TRBD1 or TRBD2 (5 bases each). Germline CDR1 LNHDA, CDR2 SQIVND (reference sequence). This CDR3 has 14 amino acids. V lost 6 bases to trimming and J lost 2 bases, with 12 bases between them. In nucleotides, the CDR3 is TGTGCCAGTAGCTGGGGGAAGGCCACAGATACGCAGTATTTT. It codes for CASSWGKATDTQYF.